This TCR beta chain was obtained from a study of blood T cell repertoires in COVID-19. Data came from immunoSEQ multiplex PCR; TCRdb stores just in-frame clones and leaves some out. The sample lists 20,000 to 25,000 clones, roughly 90% occurring once. Unmatched junction bases numbered 5, after V lost 1 base and J lost 4 bases. In germline, CDR1 is LGHDT, CDR2 YNNKEL (reference sequence). This CDR3 has 16 amino acids. The sequencing sample was made of peripheral blood. The sequence was collected from a woman at least 80 years old with active COVID-19. The chain employs TRBV3-1 (or the pseudogene TRBV3-2) and TRBJ2-4, with TRBD2 matching 9 bases. The CDR3 here is CASSQAWSGGKNIQYF. The CDR3 region has the DNA TGTGCCAGCAGCCAAGCTTGGAGCGGGGGGAAAAACATTCAGTACTTC.